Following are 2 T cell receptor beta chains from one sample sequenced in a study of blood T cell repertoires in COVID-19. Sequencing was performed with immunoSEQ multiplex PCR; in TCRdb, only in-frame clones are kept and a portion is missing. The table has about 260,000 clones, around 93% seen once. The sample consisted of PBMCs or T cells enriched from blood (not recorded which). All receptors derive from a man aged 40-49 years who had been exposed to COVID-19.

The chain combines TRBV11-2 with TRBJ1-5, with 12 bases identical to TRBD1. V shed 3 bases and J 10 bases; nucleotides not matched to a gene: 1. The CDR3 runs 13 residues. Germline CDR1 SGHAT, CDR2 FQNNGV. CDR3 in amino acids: CASSLGQGAPQHF. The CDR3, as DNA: TGTGCCAGCAGCTTGGGACAGGGGGCTCCCCAGCATTTT.

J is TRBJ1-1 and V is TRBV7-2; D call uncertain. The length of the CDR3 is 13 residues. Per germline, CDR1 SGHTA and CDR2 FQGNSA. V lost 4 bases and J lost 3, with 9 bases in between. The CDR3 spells CASSSRQDTEAFF. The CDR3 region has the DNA TGTGCCAGCAGCTCCCGCCAGGACACTGAAGCTTTCTTT.